This T cell receptor beta chain stems from a study of T cell repertoires in cytomegalovirus infection. As for the study in general: Both CMV infection and a matching HLA type were indicated by public TCR beta signatures.

Regarding this clonotype: Its antigen is still unknown.

The study, taken as a whole, reports: Within the response measured ex vivo, HLA-C-restricted CMV-specific TCR beta clonotypes were dominant. Accumulated public TCR beta family frequency recognized individuals carrying CMV together with the relevant HLA.

Using its own MiXCR run on the reads, TCRdb lists one record per CDR3 protein. Here the sample spans approximately 190,000 distinct CDR3 sequences, 8.5% to 10% being singletons. With V trimmed by 5 bases and J by 3 bases, 2 bases remained unmatched. The CDR3 is 14 amino acids. The germline V gene encodes CDR1 DFQATT and CDR2 SNEGSKA (reference sequence). The clonotype comes from a human donor in good health (CMV status not recorded). Some clones in this sample may be carry-over from other donors' samples. The sample was PBMCs. V is TRBV20-1 and J is TRBJ2-1; TRBD2 matches at 12 bases. The CDR3 region is CSASGLAGYNEQFF. CDR3 in DNA: TGCAGTGCTTCGGGACTAGCGGGCTACAATGAGCAGTTCTTC.